Following are 4 T cell receptor beta chains from one sample sequenced in a study of blood T cell repertoires in COVID-19. Method: immunoSEQ multiplex PCR; TCRdb's copy keeps in-frame clones and lacks some. The top ten clones hold about a fifth of a sample with about 160,000 clones, about 80% of them seen once. Source material: peripheral blood. These receptors came from a woman aged 80 or over with acute or convalescent COVID-19.

The chain links TRBV7-9 to TRBJ2-7; a weak D match, TRBD2 (6 bases). The V and J ends lost 0 bases and 5 bases respectively, with 11 bases between them. Germline assignment: CDR1 SEHNR and CDR2 FQNEAQ (reference sequence). The CDR3 runs to 14 residues. The chain's CDR3 is CASSLAGGNDEQYF. The CDR3 DNA reads as TGTGCCAGCAGCTTAGCGGGAGGAAACGACGAGCAGTACTTC.

The gene calls are TRBV19 and TRBJ1-1, with 10 positions matching TRBD1. Germline-derived CDR1 and CDR2 are LNHDA and SQIVND (reference sequence). Trimming at V came to 0 bases and at J to 6 bases, leaving 4 bases not matched to a gene. CDR3 length equals 15 residues. For the CDR3, the DNA is TGTGCCAGTAGTATAGACGGGACAGGGGCTGCTGAAGCTTTCTTT. This encodes CASSIDGTGAAEAFF.

This clone has more than one count but fewer than ten. The chain carries TRBV10-1 and TRBJ1-1; a possible D gene is TRBD1 (6 bases). Germline V lookup: CDR1 WNHNN, CDR2 SYGVQD (reference sequence). V was shortened by 3 bases and J by 6 bases, with 8 bases between the two germline ends. The CDR3 is 12 residues long. In nucleotides, the CDR3 is TGCGCCAGCAGTGATCAGGGGTCTGAAGCTTTCTTT. Translating gives CASSDQGSEAFF.

This clone was counted between two and nine times. The chain has TRBV7-2 and TRBJ1-1, with D hard to call. V was trimmed by 1 base and J by 8 bases, leaving 11 bases between them. Germline lookup yields CDR1 SGHTA and CDR2 FQGNSA. The CDR3 contains 13 residues. The CDR3 spells CASSLGQRKEAFF. The CDR3 DNA reads as TGTGCCAGCAGCTTAGGTCAGCGAAAGGAAGCTTTCTTT.